This is a list of T cell receptor beta chains from one sample in a study of cytomegalovirus exposure and HLA in healthy donors. Sequencing used immunoSEQ multiplex PCR; TCRdb keeps in-frame clones, though not all of them. The sample lists about 70,000 clones, about 74% occurring once. The sequencing input was PBMCs. The receptors stem from a human donor in good health. CDR3s leave out the opening cysteine and the closing phenylalanine or tryptophan.

V: TRBV5-1; J: TRBJ2-1; CDR3: ASSLEAGGNEQF
V: TRBV6-5; J: TRBJ1-2; CDR3: ASSYEGTGNYGYT
V: TRBV6-1; J: TRBJ1-1; CDR3: ASSNRQELHEAF
V: TRBV7-9; J: TRBJ1-3; CDR3: ASSLQGGGNTIY
V: TRBV28; J: TRBJ2-3; CDR3: ASSIWGLKTGGGTDTQY
V: TRBV25-1; J: TRBJ2-3; CDR3: ASSASWDSGGTQY
V: TRBV6-6; J: TRBJ1-5; CDR3: ASVRGAYSNQPQH
V: TRBV7-8; J: TRBJ1-4; CDR3: ASGQGHRNEKLF
V: TRBV2; J: TRBJ2-3; CDR3: ASSRRDRGVDTQY
V: TRBV4-2; J: TRBJ2-3; CDR3: ASSRGQGTDTQY
V: TRBV6-4; J: TRBJ2-2; CDR3: ASSDPTGTGELF
V: TRBV27; J: TRBJ2-1; CDR3: ASTQKGLAGGSEQF
V: TRBV7-6; J: TRBJ1-2; CDR3: ASSEKPGTGDGGYT
V: TRBV27; J: -; CDR3: ASSLTGTRGYEQY
V: TRBV5-1; J: TRBJ2-3; CDR3: ASSLGNSGSQDTQY
V: TRBV5-1; J: TRBJ2-7; CDR3: ASSEPGSYEQY
V: TRBV19; J: TRBJ1-4; CDR3: ASRSQGAGEKLF
V: TRBV5-4; J: TRBJ1-4; CDR3: ASSLPPGQGAEKLF
V: TRBV7-9; J: TRBJ1-1; CDR3: ASSLEQGRAF
V: TRBV5-6; J: TRBJ2-1; CDR3: ASSWTSGGYNEQF
V: TRBV5-4; J: TRBJ2-7; CDR3: ASSRPGFSYEQY
V: TRBV5-4; J: TRBJ1-1; CDR3: ASSLDSNTEAF
V: TRBV13; J: TRBJ1-2; CDR3: ASSPRSTLRGQGYGYT
V: TRBV6-1; J: TRBJ1-1; CDR3: ASSSGQGNTEAF
V: TRBV5-1; J: TRBJ2-7; CDR3: ASQGGQSYEQY
V: TRBV5-4; J: TRBJ2-5; CDR3: ASSSRDYLYQETQY
V: TRBV6-4; J: TRBJ2-6; CDR3: ASSPGGSGANVLT
V: TRBV15; J: TRBJ1-4; CDR3: ATSRDRQLNEKLF
V: TRBV9; J: TRBJ2-1; CDR3: ASSVGLASDEQF
V: TRBV4-1; J: TRBJ1-2; CDR3: ASSQVLGRTAASDGYT
V: TRBV13; J: TRBJ1-5; CDR3: ASSLGQGASNQPQH
V: TRBV29-1; J: TRBJ2-3; CDR3: SAGQGRGDTQY
V: TRBV11-2; J: TRBJ1-1; CDR3: ASSSAFQGRDTEAF
V: TRBV15; J: TRBJ2-1; CDR3: ATSSRLAGTYNEQF
V: TRBV6-1; J: TRBJ1-1; CDR3: ASQTGGGMNTEAF
V: TRBV6-5; J: TRBJ2-5; CDR3: ASSYSGRGETQY
V: TRBV5-1; J: TRBJ2-7; CDR3: ASSSGWTGAYEQY
V: TRBV19; J: TRBJ1-5; CDR3: ASHTGTGNKQPQH
V: TRBV11-2; J: TRBJ1-4; CDR3: ASSSQGAANEKLF
V: TRBV6-1; J: TRBJ2-4; CDR3: ASSEKRKGGTIQY
V: TRBV5-4; J: TRBJ2-3; CDR3: ASSPRLAGSDTQY
V: TRBV18; J: TRBJ2-5; CDR3: ASSLTAKETQY
V: TRBV28; J: TRBJ2-1; CDR3: ASSLGTGIYNEQF
V: TRBV9; J: TRBJ2-6; CDR3: ASSPNRAWLSGANVLT
V: TRBV4-1; J: TRBJ1-2; CDR3: ASSQGQIYGYT
V: TRBV7-6; J: TRBJ2-6; CDR3: ASSEDNSGANVLT
V: TRBV6-5; J: TRBJ1-5; CDR3: ASSYDNTNQPQH
V: TRBV2; J: TRBJ2-2; CDR3: ASSDFSRWTGELF
V: TRBV9; J: TRBJ2-5; CDR3: ASSVRGGQGQETQY
V: TRBV19; J: TRBJ2-2; CDR3: ASSLGSPGELF
V: TRBV4-2; J: TRBJ1-2; CDR3: ASSQDRSAIGYYGYT
V: TRBV28; J: TRBJ1-3; CDR3: ASREVRAGNTIY
V: TRBV10-3; J: TRBJ2-5; CDR3: AISNRGQETQY
V: TRBV6-4; J: TRBJ2-3; CDR3: ASSDSATDTQY
V: TRBV5-1; J: TRBJ2-1; CDR3: ASSPGTGRNEQF
V: TRBV14; J: TRBJ2-5; CDR3: ASSQGGHPYQETQY